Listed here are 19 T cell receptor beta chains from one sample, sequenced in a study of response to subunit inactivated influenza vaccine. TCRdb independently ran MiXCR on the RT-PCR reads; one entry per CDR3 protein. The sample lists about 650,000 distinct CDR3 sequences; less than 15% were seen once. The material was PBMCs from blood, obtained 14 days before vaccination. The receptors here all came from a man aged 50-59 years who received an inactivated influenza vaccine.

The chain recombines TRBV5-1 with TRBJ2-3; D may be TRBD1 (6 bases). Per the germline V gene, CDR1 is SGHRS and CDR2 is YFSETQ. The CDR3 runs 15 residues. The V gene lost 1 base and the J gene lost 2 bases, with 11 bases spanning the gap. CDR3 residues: CASSLKGENTDTQYF. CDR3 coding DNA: TGCGCCAGCAGCTTGAAGGGGGAGAACACAGATACGCAGTATTTT. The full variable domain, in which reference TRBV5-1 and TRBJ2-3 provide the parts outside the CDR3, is KAGVTQTPRYLIKTRGQQVTLSCSPISGHRSVSWYQQTPGQGLQFLFEYFSETQRNKGNFPGRFSGRQFSNSRSEMNVSTLELGDSALYLCASSLKGENTDTQYFGPGTRLTVL.

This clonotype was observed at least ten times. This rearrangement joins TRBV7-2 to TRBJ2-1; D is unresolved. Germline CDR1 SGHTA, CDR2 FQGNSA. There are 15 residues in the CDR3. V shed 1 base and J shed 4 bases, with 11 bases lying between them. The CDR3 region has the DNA TGTGCCAGCAGCTTAGTGATGGACGCATACAATGAGCAGTTCTTC. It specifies CASSLVMDAYNEQFF. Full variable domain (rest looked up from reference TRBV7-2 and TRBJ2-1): GAGVSQSPSNKVTEKGKDVELRCDPISGHTALYWYRQSLGQGLEFLIYFQGNSAPDKSGLPSDRFSAERTGGSVSTLTIQRTQQEDSAVYLCASSLVMDAYNEQFFGPGTRLTVL.

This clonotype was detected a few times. The DNA for the CDR3 is TGTGCCAGCAGTCCGCCATTGGGACGGAGCAACTATGGCTACACCTTC. Its protein is CASSPPLGRSNYGYTF. This chain joins TRBV12-3 or TRBV12-4 and TRBJ1-2, with a possible D match to TRBD1 (5 bases). Deletions cut 5 bases from V and 2 bases from J, with 18 bases between. The CDR3 is 16 residues long.

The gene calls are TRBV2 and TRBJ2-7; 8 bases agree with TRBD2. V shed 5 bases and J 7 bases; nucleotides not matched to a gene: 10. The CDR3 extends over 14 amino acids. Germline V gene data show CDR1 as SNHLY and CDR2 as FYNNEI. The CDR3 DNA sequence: TGTGCCAGCAGTTCATCGGGAGGGTCCCGGGAGCAGTACTTC. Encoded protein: CASSSSGGSREQYF.

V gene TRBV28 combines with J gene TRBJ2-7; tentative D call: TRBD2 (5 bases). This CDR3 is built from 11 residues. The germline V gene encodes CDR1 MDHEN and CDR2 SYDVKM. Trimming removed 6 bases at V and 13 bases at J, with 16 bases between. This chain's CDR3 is CASSSLAGEYF. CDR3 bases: TGTGCCAGCAGCTCCCTGGCGGGTGAATACTTC.

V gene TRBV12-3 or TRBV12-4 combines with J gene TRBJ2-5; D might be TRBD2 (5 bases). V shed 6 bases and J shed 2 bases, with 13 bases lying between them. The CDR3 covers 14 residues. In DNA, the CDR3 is TGTGCCAGCAGCCTCGGACTTCCTCAAGAGACCCAGTACTTC. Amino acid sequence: CASSLGLPQETQYF.

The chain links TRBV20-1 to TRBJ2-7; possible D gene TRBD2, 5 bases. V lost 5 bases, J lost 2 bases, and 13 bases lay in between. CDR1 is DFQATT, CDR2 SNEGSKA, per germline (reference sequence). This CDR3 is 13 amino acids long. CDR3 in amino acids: CSAAEDEPYEQYF. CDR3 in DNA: TGCAGTGCTGCGGAGGACGAGCCCTACGAGCAGTACTTC.

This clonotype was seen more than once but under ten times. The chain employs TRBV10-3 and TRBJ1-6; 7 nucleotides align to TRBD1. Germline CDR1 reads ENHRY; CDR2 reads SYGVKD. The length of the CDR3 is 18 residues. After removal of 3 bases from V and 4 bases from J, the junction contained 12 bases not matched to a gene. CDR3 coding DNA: TGTGCCATCAGTGACTCGCAGGGGGGGGAACATTATAATTCACCCCTCCACTTT. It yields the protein CAISDSQGGEHYNSPLHF.

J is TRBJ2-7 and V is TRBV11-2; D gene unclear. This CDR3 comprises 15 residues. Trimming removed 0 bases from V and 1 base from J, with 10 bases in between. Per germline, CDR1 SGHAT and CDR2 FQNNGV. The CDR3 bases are TGTGCCAGCAGCTTAGAAGCCCTACCATCCTACGAGCAGTACTTC. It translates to CASSLEALPSYEQYF.

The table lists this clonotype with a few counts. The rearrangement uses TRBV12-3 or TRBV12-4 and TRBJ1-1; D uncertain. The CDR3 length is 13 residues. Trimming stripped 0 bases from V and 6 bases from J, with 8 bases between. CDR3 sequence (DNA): TGTGCCAGCAGTTTAGCGCTGAGTCCTGAAGCTTTCTTT. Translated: CASSLALSPEAFF.

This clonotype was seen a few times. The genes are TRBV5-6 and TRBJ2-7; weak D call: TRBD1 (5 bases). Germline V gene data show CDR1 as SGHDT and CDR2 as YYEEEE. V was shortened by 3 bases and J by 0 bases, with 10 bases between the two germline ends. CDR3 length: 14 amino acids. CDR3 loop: CASSSAGRSYEQYF. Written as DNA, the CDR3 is TGTGCCAGCAGCTCCGCAGGGCGCTCCTACGAGCAGTACTTC.

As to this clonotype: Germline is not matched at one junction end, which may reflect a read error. The CDR3 sequence is CASGLPSHSSYEQYF. The CDR3 bases are TGTGCCAGCGGCTTACCTTCACACTCCTCCTACGAGCAGTACTTC. This chain uses TRBV7-9 with TRBJ2-7; D is unclear. Per the germline V gene, CDR1 is SEHNR and CDR2 is FQNEAQ (reference sequence). The CDR3 contains 15 residues. The complete variable domain, with remaining parts taken from reference TRBV7-9 and TRBJ2-7, reads DTGVSQNPRHKITKRGQNVTFRCDPISEHNRLYWYRQTLGQGPEFLTYFQNEAQLEKSRLLSDRFSAERPKGSFSTLEIQRTEQGDSAMYLCASGLPSHSSYEQYFGPGTRLTVT.

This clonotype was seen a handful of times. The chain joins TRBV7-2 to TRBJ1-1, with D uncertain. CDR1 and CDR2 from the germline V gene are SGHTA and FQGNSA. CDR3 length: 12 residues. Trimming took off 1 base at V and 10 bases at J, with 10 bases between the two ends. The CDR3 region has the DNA TGTGCCAGCAGCTTAGTCCATACCCTAGCTTTCTTT. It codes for CASSLVHTLAFF.

Here the CDR3 DNA reads TGTGCCATCAGGGCGGGACGGGAAAATTCACCCCTCCACTTT. Its protein product is CAIRAGRENSPLHF. The chain couples TRBV10-3 to TRBJ1-6; D may be TRBD1 (5 bases). CDR1 and CDR2 from the germline V gene are ENHRY and SYGVKD. V gave up 6 bases and J gave up 7 bases, with 13 bases separating them. This CDR3 is built from 14 residues.

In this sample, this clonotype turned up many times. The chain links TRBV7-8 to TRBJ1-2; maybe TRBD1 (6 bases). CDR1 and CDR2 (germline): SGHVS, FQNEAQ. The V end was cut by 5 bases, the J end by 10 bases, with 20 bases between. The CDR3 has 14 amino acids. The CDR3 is CASSLYGGGQYYTF. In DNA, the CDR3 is TGTGCCAGCAGCCTCTATGGGGGGGGGCAATACTACACCTTC.

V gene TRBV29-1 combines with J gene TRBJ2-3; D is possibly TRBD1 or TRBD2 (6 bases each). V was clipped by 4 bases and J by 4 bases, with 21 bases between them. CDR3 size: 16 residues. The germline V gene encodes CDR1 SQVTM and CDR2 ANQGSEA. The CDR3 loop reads CSVAPAASGEADTQYF. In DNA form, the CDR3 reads TGCAGCGTTGCCCCTGCCGCTTCAGGGGAGGCAGATACGCAGTATTTT.

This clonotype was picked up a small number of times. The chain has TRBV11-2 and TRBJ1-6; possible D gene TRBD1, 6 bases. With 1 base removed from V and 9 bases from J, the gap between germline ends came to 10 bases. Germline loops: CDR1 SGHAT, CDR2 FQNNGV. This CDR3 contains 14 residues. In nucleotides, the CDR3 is TGTGCCAGCAGCTTAGCACAGGGTGTTTCACCCCTCCACTTT. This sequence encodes CASSLAQGVSPLHF.

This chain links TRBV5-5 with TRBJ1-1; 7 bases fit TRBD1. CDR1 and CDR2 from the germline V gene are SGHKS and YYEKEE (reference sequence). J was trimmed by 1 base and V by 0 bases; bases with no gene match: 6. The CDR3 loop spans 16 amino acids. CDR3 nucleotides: TGTGCCAGCAGCTTGGGCAGGGGGACGACGAACACTGAAGCTTTCTTT. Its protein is CASSLGRGTTNTEAFF.

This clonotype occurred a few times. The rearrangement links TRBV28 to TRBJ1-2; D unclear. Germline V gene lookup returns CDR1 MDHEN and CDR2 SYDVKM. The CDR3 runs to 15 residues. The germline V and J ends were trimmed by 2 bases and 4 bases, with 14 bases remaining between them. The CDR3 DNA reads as TGTGCCAGCAGTTTACCTTCCGGAAGAGGCTATGGCTACACCTTC. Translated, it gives CASSLPSGRGYGYTF.